These T cell receptor beta chains were read from a single sample in a study of cytomegalovirus exposure and HLA in healthy donors. Repertoires were generated with immunoSEQ multiplex PCR, while TCRdb's copy carries only in-frame clones and drops some. The table has fewer than 110,000 clones, about 71% seen once; the top ten hold 3% to 4%. The sample was PBMCs. The receptors originated from a woman in her forties or fifties in good health and CMV-seronegative. Each CDR3 is given with its conserved first and last residue. A D gene is named only where the DNA matches it firmly. Clone size, where shown, is once, few, many, or a class for clones that have expanded.

j_gene: TRBJ2-7; abundance: .; d_gene: .; v_gene: TRBV21-1; CDR3nt: TGTGCCAGCAGCGACAGGGACAGGGGGTACCACGAGCAGTACTTC; CDR3aa: CASSDRDRGYHEQYF
j_gene: TRBJ1-2; abundance: .; d_gene: .; v_gene: TRBV5-4; CDR3nt: TGTGCCAGCAGCCTTACAGCCTATGGCTACACCTTC; CDR3aa: CASSLTAYGYTF
j_gene: TRBJ2-3; abundance: .; d_gene: .; v_gene: TRBV5-6; CDR3nt: TGTGCCAGCAGCTCTTCCCGTACGCAGTATTTT; CDR3aa: CASSSSRTQYF
j_gene: TRBJ2-4; abundance: .; d_gene: TRBD2; v_gene: TRBV5-1; CDR3nt: TGCGCCAGCAGCTTGGAGGGGTTAGCGGGAGTGAACATTCAGTACTTC; CDR3aa: CASSLEGLAGVNIQYF
j_gene: TRBJ2-1; abundance: few; d_gene: .; v_gene: TRBV6-5; CDR3nt: TGTGCCAGCAGTTTGTGGCCCTACAATGAGCAGTTCTTC; CDR3aa: CASSLWPYNEQFF
j_gene: TRBJ2-1; abundance: .; d_gene: .; v_gene: TRBV19; CDR3nt: TGTGCCAGTAGTACAGGGGACTCCTACAATGAGCAGTTCTTC; CDR3aa: CASSTGDSYNEQFF
j_gene: TRBJ2-7; abundance: .; d_gene: TRBD2; v_gene: TRBV11-1; CDR3nt: TGTGCCAGCAGCTCATCGGGACTAGCGGGACCAGAACTCGGCTACGAGCAGTACTTC; CDR3aa: CASSSSGLAGPELGYEQYF
j_gene: TRBJ2-5; abundance: .; d_gene: TRBD1; v_gene: TRBV7-9; CDR3nt: TGTGCCAGCAGCAACACAGGGGCGTCGGGGACCCAGTACTTC; CDR3aa: CASSNTGASGTQYF
j_gene: TRBJ1-1; abundance: few; d_gene: TRBD1; v_gene: TRBV2; CDR3nt: TGTGCCACCGTCGATGGAGCAGGGGGCCCTTTGGTATGCACTGAAGCTTTCTTT; CDR3aa: CATVDGAGGPLVCTEAFF
j_gene: TRBJ1-6; abundance: .; d_gene: TRBD1; v_gene: TRBV28; CDR3nt: TGTGCCAGCAGTTTGGAGGGACAGGGCAATTCACCCCTCCACTTT; CDR3aa: CASSLEGQGNSPLHF
j_gene: TRBJ2-7; abundance: few; d_gene: TRBD2; v_gene: TRBV10-3; CDR3nt: TGTGCCATCAGTGACCCCACCGGGACTAGCGGGAGCTCCTACGAGCAGTACTTC; CDR3aa: CAISDPTGTSGSSYEQYF
j_gene: TRBJ2-3; abundance: .; d_gene: TRBD1; v_gene: TRBV28; CDR3nt: TGTGCCAGCAGTCTCTCAGCCGGGACAGATGGCACAGATACGCAGTATTTT; CDR3aa: CASSLSAGTDGTDTQYF
j_gene: TRBJ2-1; abundance: few; d_gene: TRBD2; v_gene: TRBV28; CDR3nt: TGTGCCAGCAGTTTATTGGCGGGAGGCAGTAACAATGAGCAGTTCTTC; CDR3aa: CASSLLAGGSNNEQFF
j_gene: TRBJ2-1; abundance: .; d_gene: TRBD2; v_gene: TRBV27; CDR3nt: TGTGCCAGCAGTTCCCTAGCGGGGGGTTCCTACAATGAGCAGTTCTTC; CDR3aa: CASSSLAGGSYNEQFF
j_gene: TRBJ2-1; abundance: .; d_gene: .; v_gene: TRBV6-5; CDR3nt: TGTGCCAGCAGTACACAGGCCCGGCAGTTCTTC; CDR3aa: CASSTQARQFF
j_gene: TRBJ2-3; abundance: few; d_gene: TRBD1; v_gene: TRBV7-2; CDR3nt: TGTGCCAGCAGCTTAAGGTCAGGGGGTGGGACAGATACGCAGTATTTT; CDR3aa: CASSLRSGGGTDTQYF
j_gene: TRBJ2-3; abundance: .; d_gene: TRBD2; v_gene: TRBV28; CDR3nt: TGTGCCAGCAGTCATACCTTAGCGGGAGGGCCGGATACGCAGTATTTT; CDR3aa: CASSHTLAGGPDTQYF
j_gene: TRBJ1-5; abundance: .; d_gene: .; v_gene: TRBV6-5; CDR3nt: TGTGCCAGCAGGACAGCCACCTCTAGCAATCAGCCCCAGCATTTT; CDR3aa: CASRTATSSNQPQHF
j_gene: TRBJ2-1; abundance: .; d_gene: .; v_gene: TRBV7-9; CDR3nt: TGTGCCAGCAGCCGAACGACTGGTGAGCAGTTCTTC; CDR3aa: CASSRTTGEQFF
j_gene: TRBJ2-1; abundance: .; d_gene: .; v_gene: TRBV6-6; CDR3nt: TGTGCCAGCAGTTTGCTAGCGAGCAGCTACAATGAGCAGTTCTTC; CDR3aa: CASSLLASSYNEQFF
j_gene: TRBJ2-5; abundance: few; d_gene: TRBD2; v_gene: TRBV5-1; CDR3nt: TGCGCCAGCAGCCTAACCCCGGGAGGGACCCAAGAGACCCAGTACTTC; CDR3aa: CASSLTPGGTQETQYF
j_gene: TRBJ2-7; abundance: .; d_gene: .; v_gene: TRBV29-1; CDR3nt: TGCAGCGCAGGGGACCGCTACGAGCAGTACTTC; CDR3aa: CSAGDRYEQYF
j_gene: TRBJ2-5; abundance: .; d_gene: .; v_gene: TRBV11-3; CDR3nt: TGTGCCAGCAGCTTAGGGACAGACATACAATCTGATACCCAGTACTTC; CDR3aa: CASSLGTDIQSDTQYF
j_gene: TRBJ1-5; abundance: .; d_gene: .; v_gene: TRBV27; CDR3nt: TGTGCCAGCAGTTTGGGCAGGGCTCAGCCCCAGCATTTT; CDR3aa: CASSLGRAQPQHF
j_gene: TRBJ2-1; abundance: .; d_gene: TRBD1; v_gene: TRBV15; CDR3nt: TGTGCCACCAGCAGTTGGGACAGCTACAATGAGCAGTTCTTC; CDR3aa: CATSSWDSYNEQFF
j_gene: TRBJ2-7; abundance: once; d_gene: .; v_gene: TRBV18; CDR3nt: TGTGCCAGCTCACCACCGCTGGAGCCCTCTCTCTACGAGCAGTACTTC; CDR3aa: CASSPPLEPSLYEQYF
j_gene: TRBJ2-5; abundance: .; d_gene: .; v_gene: TRBV7-7; CDR3nt: TGTGCTAGCAGCGCCGGTAGGGGCCCGGAGACCCAGTACTTC; CDR3aa: CASSAGRGPETQYF
j_gene: TRBJ2-2; abundance: .; d_gene: .; v_gene: TRBV19; CDR3nt: TGTGCCAGTAGTATGGCTGAGGAGACCGGGGAGCTGTTTTTT; CDR3aa: CASSMAEETGELFF
j_gene: TRBJ2-5; abundance: .; d_gene: .; v_gene: TRBV28; CDR3nt: TGTGCCAGCACCATGCGCCTAGTTGGAGAGACCCAGTACTTC; CDR3aa: CASTMRLVGETQYF
j_gene: TRBJ2-7; abundance: few; d_gene: TRBD2; v_gene: TRBV4-3; CDR3nt: TGCGCCAGCAGCCCCGGACTAGCGGGAAGGTTCTACGAGCAGTACTTC; CDR3aa: CASSPGLAGRFYEQYF
j_gene: TRBJ2-1; abundance: .; d_gene: TRBD2; v_gene: TRBV11-2; CDR3nt: TGTGCCAGCAGCTTAGGGGGACTAGAAGCTTACAATGAGCAGTTCTTC; CDR3aa: CASSLGGLEAYNEQFF
j_gene: TRBJ2-5; abundance: .; d_gene: TRBD2; v_gene: TRBV27; CDR3nt: TGTGCCAGCACAACTAGCGGGAGGGCTGAGACCCAGTACTTC; CDR3aa: CASTTSGRAETQYF
j_gene: TRBJ1-6; abundance: once; d_gene: TRBD1; v_gene: TRBV10-3; CDR3nt: TGTGCCATCGGCGACAGGGGGCTTGGTTCACCCCTCCACTTT; CDR3aa: CAIGDRGLGSPLHF
j_gene: TRBJ2-7; abundance: once; d_gene: TRBD2; v_gene: TRBV28; CDR3nt: TGTGCCAGCAAAACGGGACTAGCGGGCCCTCTGTACGAGCAGTACTTC; CDR3aa: CASKTGLAGPLYEQYF
j_gene: TRBJ1-6; abundance: once; d_gene: TRBD1; v_gene: TRBV7-9; CDR3nt: TGTGCCAGCAGTTCTAGCGGGACAGGGGGTAATTCACCCCTCCACTTT; CDR3aa: CASSSSGTGGNSPLHF
j_gene: TRBJ2-1; abundance: .; d_gene: .; v_gene: TRBV7-6; CDR3nt: TGTGCCAGCAGACCAGTGCGGGGCGGGGACAATGAGCAGTTCTTC; CDR3aa: CASRPVRGGDNEQFF
j_gene: TRBJ2-7; abundance: once; d_gene: .; v_gene: TRBV6-1; CDR3nt: TGTGCCAGCAGACGGGCCGGGACTGGCTCCTACGAGCAGTACTTC; CDR3aa: CASRRAGTGSYEQYF
j_gene: TRBJ1-5; abundance: .; d_gene: .; v_gene: TRBV28; CDR3nt: TGTGCCAGCAGTCAGGGGTTTAGCAATCAGCCCCAGCATTTT; CDR3aa: CASSQGFSNQPQHF
j_gene: TRBJ1-4; abundance: .; d_gene: .; v_gene: TRBV10-3; CDR3nt: TGTGCCATCAGGGGGGCCGGGACGGAAAATGAAAAACTGTTTTTT; CDR3aa: CAIRGAGTENEKLFF
j_gene: TRBJ1-4; abundance: .; d_gene: TRBD1; v_gene: TRBV18; CDR3nt: TGTGCCAGCTCACCAAGCCGACAGGGCCTCGGGGTACCTAATGAAAAACTGTTTTTT; CDR3aa: CASSPSRQGLGVPNEKLFF